Listed below are T cell receptor beta chains from one sample, sequenced in a study of CXCR3-negative and CXCR3-positive naive CD8 T cells. TCRdb re-called the 5' RACE reads; every CDR3 protein appears as one record, without DNA. The sample has 100,000 to 150,000 distinct CDR3 sequences. Material for sequencing was naive CXCR3- CD8+ T cells from blood. The receptors shown here come from a human donor in good health. Some clones in this sample may be carry-over from other donors' samples. Both conserved end residues are part of each CDR3.

CDR3: CAISPRDRGRSTEAFF
length: 16
J: TRBJ1-1
V: TRBV10-3

CDR3: CSVQTSGGGYEQYF
length: 14
J: TRBJ2-7
V: TRBV29-1

CDR3: CASSLGTAHWVFF
length: 13
J: TRBJ2-1
V: TRBV5-6

CDR3: CSARGTSGLSYEQYF
length: 15
J: TRBJ2-7
V: TRBV20-1

CDR3: CSVGTPGGTYEQYF
length: 14
J: TRBJ2-7
V: TRBV29-1

CDR3: CASSPSGSSYEQYF
length: 14
J: TRBJ2-7
V: TRBV28

CDR3: CASSTTSGTFTDTQYF
length: 16
J: TRBJ2-3
V: TRBV2

CDR3: CASSIIGTNEQFF
length: 13
J: TRBJ2-1
V: TRBV19

CDR3: CASSNGNRHTDTQYF
length: 15
J: TRBJ2-3
V: TRBV9

CDR3: CSARYSGSSYEQYF
length: 14
J: TRBJ2-7
V: TRBV20-1

CDR3: CASSSGPAGGSYEQYF
length: 16
J: TRBJ2-7
V: TRBV5-1

CDR3: CASSYSETEEQYF
length: 13
J: TRBJ2-7
V: TRBV6-2/TRBV6-3

CDR3: CASSFSGYPRNEQYF
length: 15
J: TRBJ2-7
V: TRBV28